The 9 T cell receptor beta chains below all came from one sample that was sequenced in a study of T cell changes during pregnancy in multiple sclerosis. Produced via immunoSEQ multiplex PCR; TCRdb's table is partial and in-frame only. The sample lists under 55,000 clones, around 94% seen once, with less than 0.35% in the top ten. The sequencing here drew on CD4+ T cells from peripheral blood mononuclear cells, taken in the third trimester of pregnancy. The receptors derive from a female donor with multiple sclerosis, enrolled in a pregnancy study.

The V and J genes are TRBV18 and TRBJ1-5; D is perhaps TRBD1 (5 bases). The germline gives CDR1 KGHSH, CDR2 LQKENI. The CDR3 extends over 14 amino acids. Between the trimmed V and J ends, which lost 4 bases and 3 bases, there was a span of 10 bases. CDR3 sequence: CASSHTGFNQPQHF. For the CDR3, the DNA is TGTGCCAGCTCACATACAGGATTCAATCAGCCCCAGCATTTT.

The V gene is TRBV11-3, the J gene TRBJ2-2; D unresolved. V was cut by 2 bases and J by 1 base, with 2 bases left in between. CDR3 length: 13 residues. Germline V gives CDR1 SGHNT, CDR2 YENEEA. Here the CDR3 reads CASSLRNTGELFF. The DNA of the CDR3 is TGTGCCAGCAGCTTACGGAACACCGGGGAGCTGTTTTTT.

This clone was counted a few times. This chain uses TRBV4-1 with TRBJ1-5; D unclear. Trimming removed 1 base from V and 4 bases from J, with 17 bases in between. The CDR3 contains 17 residues. Germline values: CDR1 MGHRA, CDR2 YSYEKL. The CDR3 sequence: CASSQGWLEVANQPQHF. As DNA, the CDR3 is TGCGCCAGCAGCCAAGGGTGGTTGGAAGTAGCAAATCAGCCCCAGCATTTT.

The chain combines TRBV4-3 with TRBJ2-2; TRBD2 might be the D (6 bases). CDR3 length equals 16 residues. The germline gives CDR1 LGHNA, CDR2 YSLEER. The ends were cut back, 0 bases at V and 9 bases at J, with 17 bases in the middle. CDR3 coding DNA: TGCGCCAGCAGCCAAGACTTGGGAGGTGCCGACCGGGAGCTGTTTTTT. Its translation: CASSQDLGGADRELFF.

The V and J genes are TRBV6-1 and TRBJ2-6, with 7 bases lining up with TRBD1. V was clipped by 9 bases and J by 0 bases; unmatched bases: 5. The CDR3 length is 15 residues. Germline V lookup: CDR1 MNHNS, CDR2 SASEGT. CDR3 DNA sequence: TGTGCCAGTCGACAGGGCCGCTCTGGGGCCAACGTCCTGACTTTC. It yields the protein CASRQGRSGANVLTF.

The rearrangement joins TRBV7-3 to TRBJ2-3; D might be TRBD2 (5 bases). Germline V gene lookup returns CDR1 SGHTA and CDR2 FQGTGA. The CDR3 sequence is 14 residues long. The V end lost 5 bases, the J end lost 1 base, and 10 bases lay between the germline ends. The CDR3 DNA is TGTGCCAGCAGCATTAGCGCCGGCACAGATACGCAGTATTTT. This sequence encodes CASSISAGTDTQYF.

This clone was counted a single time. Other DNA sequences in the sample encode the same CDR3. The chain has TRBV6-1 and TRBJ1-5; no reliable D call. CDR1 and CDR2 (germline): MNHNS, SASEGT. CDR3 size: 15 residues. V was pared by 0 bases and J by 1 base, with 7 bases between. The CDR3 DNA reads as TGTGCCAGCAGTGAAGCGGGGAGAAGCAATCAGCCCCAGCATTTT. Translating gives CASSEAGRSNQPQHF.

This clone was counted a few times. The V gene is TRBV5-6, the J gene TRBJ1-6; no definite D call. The CDR3 covers 15 residues. Germline CDR1 is SGHDT and CDR2 is YYEEEE. The ends were cut back, 2 bases at V and 10 bases at J, with 16 bases in the middle. This CDR3 reads CASSFPTRVRSPLHF. CDR3 DNA sequence: TGTGCCAGCAGCTTCCCTACCCGGGTGAGGTCACCCCTCCACTTT.

The V and J genes are TRBV9 and TRBJ2-7; 10 bases map to TRBD1. Trimming cost V 0 bases and J 2 bases; bases outside gene matches: 2. The CDR3 is 15 residues long. Germline CDR1 SGDLS, CDR2 YYNGEE. The DNA for the CDR3 is TGTGCCAGCAGCGTAGGGACAGGGGGAACCTACGAGCAGTACTTC. Translation: CASSVGTGGTYEQYF.